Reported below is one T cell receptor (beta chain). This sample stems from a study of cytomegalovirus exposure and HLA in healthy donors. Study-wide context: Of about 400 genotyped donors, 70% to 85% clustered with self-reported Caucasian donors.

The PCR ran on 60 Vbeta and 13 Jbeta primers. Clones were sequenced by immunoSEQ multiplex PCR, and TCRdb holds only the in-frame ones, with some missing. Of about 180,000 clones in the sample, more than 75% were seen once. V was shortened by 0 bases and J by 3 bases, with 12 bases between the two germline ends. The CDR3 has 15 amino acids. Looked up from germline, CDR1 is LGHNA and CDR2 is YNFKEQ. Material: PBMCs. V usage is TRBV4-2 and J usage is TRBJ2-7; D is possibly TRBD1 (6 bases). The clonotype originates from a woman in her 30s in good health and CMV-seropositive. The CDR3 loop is CASSQDRGASYEQYF. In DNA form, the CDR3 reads TGTGCCAGCAGCCAAGACAGGGGCGCCAGCTACGAGCAGTACTTC.